The clone carrying this T cell receptor (beta chain) was picked up many times. The sample belongs to a study of molecular identifiers for immune sequencing clone quantification. TCRdb re-analysed the PCR reads in MiXCR, keeping a single row per CDR3 protein. The table has approximately 590,000 distinct CDR3 sequences, around 25% seen once. Germline lookup yields CDR1 SQVTM and CDR2 ANQGSEA. V lost 7 bases to trimming and J lost 6 bases, with 23 bases between them. CDR3 length: 15 amino acids. Material: naive CD8+ T cells from blood, with Jurkat cell RNA spiked in. Described subset: FACS-sorted CD8+CD4-CCR7+CD45RA+ naive T cells. This TCR derives from a human donor in good health. Some libraries in this study had Jurkat cell RNA spiked in. V gene TRBV29-1 combines with J gene TRBJ2-3, with D possibly TRBD2 on 5 matching bases. The CDR3 spells CSARLEGTATDTQYF. The CDR3 DNA follows: TGCAGCGCACGCCTAGAGGGAACAGCAACCGATACGCAGTATTTT.